The following is a T cell receptor beta chain sequence with its context. The target antigen is unknown. CDR3 length equals 15 residues. Germline CDR1 is SGHKS and CDR2 is YYEKEE (reference sequence). V shed 5 bases, J shed 2 bases, and the junction held 8 bases outside the gene matches. This specimen belongs to a study of T cells in localized non-small cell lung cancer. Findings and limits, study-wide: Uninvolved adjacent lung showed peak T cell clonality, exceeding tumor. As only one tumor region underwent sequencing, heterogeneity remains possible.

Some clones are missing from TCRdb's copy, which holds only in-frame ones; the method was immunoSEQ multiplex PCR. The sample records under 35,000 clones, about 80% being singletons. The sequence derives from a male donor at least 60 years old with stage II squamous cell lung carcinoma. This specimen consisted of peripheral blood, obtained before any cancer treatment. V gene TRBV5-5 combines with J gene TRBJ2-5; 8 nucleotides match TRBD2. CDR3 DNA sequence: TGTGCCAGCAGGCTAAGACTAGCGCCGCAAGAGACCCAGTACTTC. Translated, it gives CASRLRLAPQETQYF.